The rows below give T cell receptor beta chains drawn from one sample of a study of cytomegalovirus exposure and HLA in healthy donors. Produced via immunoSEQ multiplex PCR; TCRdb's table is partial and in-frame only. The repertoire holds approximately 150,000 clones, with about 80% as singletons. The source material was PBMCs. The receptors come from a man aged 30 to 45 in good health and CMV-seronegative. Each CDR3 is given with its conserved first and last residue. D genes are given only for firm matches. Clone size is stated in some rows and not others, as once, few, many or a class when expanded.

CDR3 DNA,CDR3 protein,clone size,D gene,V gene,CDR3 length,J gene
TGTGCCAGCAGCTTGGGAGGGGCGCGGACTAATGAAAAACTGTTTTTT,CASSLGGARTNEKLFF,-,-,TRBV7-6,16,TRBJ1-4
TGTGCCAGCAGTGGAGGGAAGTACGACTATGGCTACACCTTC,CASSGGKYDYGYTF,-,-,TRBV9,14,TRBJ1-2
TGTGCCAGCAGCTTGGGGGTGGGGAGATCCCTCCACTTT,CASSLGVGRSLHF,few,-,TRBV5-4,13,TRBJ1-6
TGTGCCAGCAGCTTAGGAGGCGGGGGGGAGACCCAGTACTTC,CASSLGGGGETQYF,once,TRBD2,TRBV7-8,14,TRBJ2-5
TGTGCCAGCAGTGGGGACAGGACGGACCAGCCCCAGCATTTT,CASSGDRTDQPQHF,-,TRBD1,TRBV2,14,TRBJ1-5
TGTGCCACCAGCAGGTCCAACGGGGGGGTCTATGGCTACACCTTC,CATSRSNGGVYGYTF,few,-,TRBV15,15,TRBJ1-2
TGTGCCAGCAGCGTGTCAGGGAGGAATGGCTACACCTTC,CASSVSGRNGYTF,once,-,TRBV9,13,TRBJ1-2
TGTGCCAGCAGCTTGGGCACAGATTATGGCTACACCTTC,CASSLGTDYGYTF,-,-,TRBV5-4,13,TRBJ1-2
TGTGCCACTATCGGGGGACAGGGAGGTGGCGAGCAGTACTTC,CATIGGQGGGEQYF,-,TRBD1,TRBV6-1,14,TRBJ2-7
TGTGCCAGCAGTTTACTGGACTTAAACTATGGCTACACCTTC,CASSLLDLNYGYTF,-,-,TRBV28,14,TRBJ1-2
TGCGCCAGCAGCTTGTCACCAGGGGGCCAATACGAGCAGTACTTC,CASSLSPGGQYEQYF,-,TRBD1,TRBV5-1,15,TRBJ2-7
TGTGCCAGCAGCCGAGCGAAATGGACAGGGAATCAGCCCCAGCATTTT,CASSRAKWTGNQPQHF,-,TRBD1,TRBV11-3,16,TRBJ1-5
TGTGCCTGGAGGGGGGCCGGGACAGGGGGTAGGAGAAACACCATATATTTT,CAWRGAGTGGRRNTIYF,-,TRBD1,TRBV30,17,TRBJ1-3
TGTGCCGGCTGGGGGACAGGGGCCGAGCAGTACTTC,CAGWGTGAEQYF,-,TRBD1,TRBV6-5,12,TRBJ2-7
TGTGCCAGCAGTTTTTCAGCGGGGGCCTACGAGCAGTACTTC,CASSFSAGAYEQYF,-,TRBD2,TRBV27,14,TRBJ2-7
TGTGCCAGCAGCTTCGACGGGACAGGGGACACTGAAGCTTTCTTT,CASSFDGTGDTEAFF,-,TRBD1,TRBV7-2,15,TRBJ1-1
TGTGCCAGCAGCGTAGGAATCGGGACAGTGGCCTACGAGCAGTACTTC,CASSVGIGTVAYEQYF,-,TRBD1,TRBV9,16,TRBJ2-7
TGTGCCAGCACGATACAGGCTTCATCTGGAAACACCATATATTTT,CASTIQASSGNTIYF,-,-,TRBV5-6,15,TRBJ1-3
TGTGCCAGCAGCGTAGAGGGAGGCACTGAAGCTTTCTTT,CASSVEGGTEAFF,-,-,TRBV9,13,TRBJ1-1
TGTGCCAGCAGCGTAAATGGATGGACAGGGATTTTCTATGGCTACACCTTC,CASSVNGWTGIFYGYTF,-,TRBD1,TRBV9,17,TRBJ1-2
TGCAGCGTTGACCCTACCAGGGGGCAAGGCTACACCTTC,CSVDPTRGQGYTF,-,TRBD1,TRBV29-1,13,TRBJ1-2
TGTGCCAGCAGCAGGGACTCCCTAGTGCAGTACTTC,CASSRDSLVQYF,-,-,TRBV11-2,12,TRBJ2-7
TGTGCCAGCAGTACCACAGGGGCTATGATCACTGAAGCTTTCTTT,CASSTTGAMITEAFF,-,TRBD1,TRBV27,15,TRBJ1-1
TGTTCCAGCAGCTTAGAAGGCAGGGGGAATGAAAAACTGTTTTTT,CSSSLEGRGNEKLFF,-,TRBD1,TRBV7-9,15,TRBJ1-4
TGTGCCAGCAGCCTCCGGACAGCCCGGGGGGAGGAGACCCAGTACTTC,CASSLRTARGEETQYF,-,-,TRBV27,16,TRBJ2-5
TGTGCCACCAGCGAGGAACAATTTAGCAATCAGCCCCAGCATTTT,CATSEEQFSNQPQHF,-,-,TRBV15,15,TRBJ1-5
TGTGCCAGCAGCTTAGGCCCCCCGGGACTAGGACTACAAGAGACCCAGTACTTC,CASSLGPPGLGLQETQYF,-,TRBD2,TRBV7-2,18,TRBJ2-5